The 23 T cell receptor beta chains in this list originate from one sample, sequenced in a study of shared clonotypes between healthy human individuals (dated by TCRdb to between 2020 and 2021). The library came from the immunoSEQ multiplex PCR assay. TCRdb took over this immuneACCESS table, retaining in-frame rearrangements with V and J assigned. Such tables are incomplete; in checked studies, under half of the missing clones stem from an unresolved V gene, and the remainder is unexplained. In this sample the table shows about 560,000 clones, roughly 79% of which occur a single time. The ten most abundant clones make up about 12% of the sample. The sample consisted of PBMCs. The receptor set was obtained from a middle-aged woman in good health. Some clones in this sample may be carry-over from other donors' samples.

The chain employs TRBV6-1 and TRBJ2-4, with D possibly matching TRBD1 (5 bases). V lost 5 bases to trimming and J lost 5 bases, with 13 bases between them. Germline CDR1 and CDR2: MNHNS and SASEGT. There are 14 residues in the CDR3. CDR3 nucleotides: TGTGCCAGCAGTCAAATAGGGGCCCAAAACATTCAGTACTTC. Protein: CASSQIGAQNIQYF.

As for this clone: Different DNA sequences within this sample yield the same CDR3. The J gene is TRBJ1-5, the V gene TRBV15; a possible D gene is TRBD1 (5 bases). Germline V gives CDR1 LNHNV, CDR2 YYDKDF (reference sequence). V lost 4 bases to trimming and J lost 2 bases, with 6 bases between them. The CDR3 spans 13 residues. In nucleotides, the CDR3 is TGTGCCACCAGCAACAGGCGCAATCAGCCCCAGCATTTT. Amino acid sequence: CATSNRRNQPQHF.

The chain combines TRBV2 with TRBJ2-2; 14 nucleotides align to TRBD2. Germline CDR1 and CDR2: SNHLY and FYNNEI. The CDR3 is 16 amino acids. V lost 10 bases to trimming and J lost 6 bases; unmatched junction nucleotides: 10. CDR3 in amino acids: CATDRGLAGGSGELFF. DNA for the CDR3: TGTGCCACCGACCGCGGACTAGCGGGAGGATCCGGGGAGCTGTTTTTT.

This clone was counted a few times. The chain carries TRBV7-9 and TRBJ2-7; 14 bases agree with TRBD2. Looked up from germline, CDR1 is SEHNR and CDR2 is FQNEAQ (reference sequence). V trimming: 0 bases; J trimming: 4 bases; junction bases outside the gene matches: 5. The CDR3 is 17 residues long. The CDR3 loop reads CASSLALGLAGAYEQYF. In DNA form, the CDR3 reads TGTGCCAGCAGCTTAGCGCTGGGACTAGCGGGGGCTTACGAGCAGTACTTC.

V and J are TRBV6-6 and TRBJ1-4; 8 positions agree with TRBD1. After removal of 11 bases from V and 6 bases from J, the junction contained 8 bases not matched to a gene. CDR3 size: 13 residues. Germline lookup yields CDR1 MNHNY and CDR2 SVGAGI (reference sequence). CDR3 DNA sequence: TGTGCCGGCAAGCCGGACAGGGATGAAAAACTGTTTTTT. This encodes CAGKPDRDEKLFF.

The J gene is TRBJ1-5, the V gene TRBV6-4, with no clear D. The V and J ends lost 3 bases and 5 bases respectively, with 8 bases between them. This CDR3 contains 13 residues. Looked up from germline, CDR1 is MRHNA and CDR2 is SNTAGT. The CDR3 protein is CASSERWDQPQHF. The DNA of the CDR3 is TGTGCCAGCAGTGAAAGGTGGGATCAGCCCCAGCATTTT.

The chain employs TRBV10-3 and TRBJ1-6; 7 positions match TRBD1. With 10 bases clipped from V and 7 bases from J, the junction kept 10 bases outside the gene matches. The CDR3 runs to 14 residues. CDR1 is ENHRY and CDR2 is SYGVKD in the germline V gene. CDR3 region: CATTTGTVNSPLHF. The DNA of the CDR3 is TGTGCCACTACGACCGGGACAGTCAATTCACCCCTCCACTTT.

V usage is TRBV7-8 and J usage is TRBJ1-1; D not certain. This CDR3 has 14 amino acids. V lost 7 bases and J 4 bases, leaving 16 bases between the germline ends. Per the germline V gene, CDR1 is SGHVS and CDR2 is FQNEAQ. The CDR3 DNA sequence: TGTGCCAGCACCACGCCTGGCTACAGCACTGAAGCTTTCTTT. Its protein is CASTTPGYSTEAFF.

This sequence joins TRBV5-1 and TRBJ1-5; TRBD1 might be the D (5 bases). V lost 0 bases, J lost 11 bases, and 18 bases lay in between. The CDR3 is made up of 15 amino acids. Per the germline V gene, CDR1 is SGHRS and CDR2 is YFSETQ. The CDR3 sequence: CASSLGDGGAGAQHF. CDR3 sequence (DNA): TGCGCCAGCAGCTTGGGGGACGGAGGGGCCGGGGCCCAGCATTTT.

The chain couples TRBV19 to TRBJ2-3; 8 nucleotides agree with TRBD1. CDR3 length equals 15 residues. Germline V gives CDR1 LNHDA, CDR2 SQIVND (reference sequence). The trim removed 1 base at V and 1 base at J, leaving 1 base unmatched. The CDR3 DNA reads as TGTGCCAGTAGTATAGCAGGGGGCGGCACAGATACGCAGTATTTT. Translated, it gives CASSIAGGGTDTQYF.

This clone came up once. The V gene is TRBV7-3, the J gene TRBJ2-1, with a tentative D call TRBD2 (6 bases). The germline V gene has CDR1 SGHTA and CDR2 FQGTGA. CDR3 size: 13 residues. V lost 1 base to trimming and J lost 8 bases, with 9 bases between them. CDR3 sequence reads: CASSLISGDEQFF. For the CDR3, the DNA is TGTGCCAGCAGCTTAATTAGCGGTGATGAGCAGTTCTTC.

The chain links TRBV4-1 to TRBJ1-5; 9 bases match TRBD1. This CDR3 is 16 amino acids long. The junction had 6 bases not matched to a gene; V was cut back by 3 bases and J by 3 bases. Per germline, CDR1 MGHRA and CDR2 YSYEKL. CDR3 residues: CASSQPGQGPNQPQHF. The DNA of the CDR3 is TGCGCCAGCAGCCAGCCGGGACAGGGACCCAATCAGCCCCAGCATTTT.

The CDR3 protein is CASSQETQYF. In nucleotides, the CDR3 is TGTGCCAGCTCACAAGAGACCCAGTACTTC. The chain couples TRBV18 to TRBJ2-5; D is uncertain. CDR3 length: 10 residues. CDR1 is KGHSH and CDR2 is LQKENI in the germline V gene. Between the trimmed V and J ends, which lost 4 bases and 3 bases, there was a span of 0 bases.

This clone was found many times. The chain employs TRBV18 and TRBJ2-2, with TRBD1 identical over 7 bases. The J segment lost 6 bases and the V segment lost 3 bases, leaving 1 base of the junction unmatched. The CDR3 runs 13 residues. The germline V gene has CDR1 KGHSH and CDR2 LQKENI. The CDR3 spells CASSPTGAGELFF. CDR3 bases: TGTGCCAGCTCACCTACAGGGGCCGGGGAGCTGTTTTTT. Based on the CDR3 plus reference TRBV18 and TRBJ2-2, the full variable domain is NAGVMQNPRHLVRRRGQEARLRCSPMKGHSHVYWYRQLPEEGLKFMVYLQKENIIDESGMPKERFSAEFPKEGPSILRIQQVVRGDSAAYFCASSPTGAGELFFGEGSRLTVL.

The chain joins TRBV7-2 to TRBJ1-3; D uncertain. This CDR3 has 15 amino acids. With 4 bases removed from V and 0 bases from J, the gap between germline ends came to 10 bases. Germline V gene sequence: CDR1 SGHTA, CDR2 FQGNSA. The CDR3 coding sequence is TGTGCCAGCAGCTCCTCAGCGAACTCTGGAAACACCATATATTTT. This sequence encodes CASSSSANSGNTIYF. Full variable domain (outside the CDR3, taken from reference TRBV7-2 and TRBJ1-3): GAGVSQSPSNKVTEKGKDVELRCDPISGHTALYWYRQSLGQGLEFLIYFQGNSAPDKSGLPSDRFSAERTGGSVSTLTIQRTQQEDSAVYLCASSSSANSGNTIYFGEGSWLTVV.

This chain links TRBV9 with TRBJ1-4; D possibly corresponds to TRBD1 (6 bases). The CDR3 totals 16 residues. V lost 0 bases and J lost 3, with 12 bases in between. Germline V CDR1 and CDR2: SGDLS, YYNGEE. The CDR3 bases are TGTGCCAGCAGCGTAGGCACAGGGAGGTCTAATGAAAAACTGTTTTTT. The encoded protein is CASSVGTGRSNEKLFF.

This clone was counted a few times. The chain is built from TRBV5-1 and TRBJ1-1; D unclear. Germline V gene lookup returns CDR1 SGHRS and CDR2 YFSETQ. The CDR3 has 12 amino acids. Trimming removed 4 bases from V and 8 bases from J, with 12 bases in between. CDR3 DNA: TGCGCCAGCAGCCCCCCCGGGATAGAAGCTTTCTTT. Residues: CASSPPGIEAFF.

J is TRBJ1-5 and V is TRBV2, with D unclear. The germline CDR1 and CDR2 sequences are SNHLY and FYNNEI. The CDR3 is 13 residues long. Trimming left V 7 bases short and J 6 bases short, with 13 bases between. The CDR3, as DNA: TGTGCCAGCACGGTGTCCGGGAGTCAGCCCCAGCATTTT. It is translated as CASTVSGSQPQHF.

This chain links TRBV19 with TRBJ2-1, with D possibly matching TRBD1 (5 bases). V was cut by 1 base and J by 3 bases, with 10 bases left in between. The CDR3 has 15 residues. The germline gives CDR1 LNHDA, CDR2 SQIVND (reference sequence). The CDR3 coding sequence is TGTGCCAGTAGTATAGGGGTAGGGGTCTACAATGAGCAGTTCTTC. This translates into CASSIGVGVYNEQFF.

This chain links TRBV7-8 with TRBJ1-1, with TRBD1 identical over 7 bases. CDR3 length: 15 residues. Germline lookup yields CDR1 SGHVS and CDR2 FQNEAQ. V lost 1 base to trimming and J lost 4 bases; unmatched junction nucleotides: 6. The CDR3 nucleotides read TGTGCCAGCAGCTTAGTGCTCAGGGGGGGCACTGAAGCTTTCTTT. This encodes CASSLVLRGGTEAFF.

The chain joins TRBV19 to TRBJ1-1, with D perhaps matching TRBD1 (6 bases). Trimming removed 4 bases at V and 1 base at J, with 19 bases between. The germline V gene has CDR1 LNHDA and CDR2 SQIVND (reference sequence). The CDR3 is made up of 17 amino acids. CDR3 DNA: TGTGCCAGTAGTACCGAGGGGGGCCGCAGAACGAACACTGAAGCTTTCTTT. Translation gives CASSTEGGRRTNTEAFF.

The genes are TRBV19 and TRBJ2-7; 7 bases match TRBD1. Per germline, CDR1 LNHDA and CDR2 SQIVND (reference sequence). This CDR3 has 16 amino acids. Trimming took 4 bases from V and 3 from J; bases not matched to a gene: 12. CDR3 protein: CASSTTGGQRYYEQYF. The CDR3 DNA is TGTGCCAGTAGTACAACTGGGGGACAGCGATACTACGAGCAGTACTTC.

Relative to its sample, this clone is medium-sized. The rearrangement links TRBV2 to TRBJ1-5; tentative D call: TRBD1 (6 bases). V was pared by 8 bases and J by 0 bases, with 8 bases between. Germline lookup yields CDR1 SNHLY and CDR2 FYNNEI. The CDR3 sequence is 13 residues long. The CDR3 DNA reads as TGTGCCAGCGGGACACTTAGCAATCAGCCCCAGCATTTT. Amino acid sequence: CASGTLSNQPQHF.